The TCR beta chain under discussion was sequenced for a study of cytomegalovirus exposure and HLA in healthy donors. General observations from the study: Among the CMV-associated chains, a few were confirmed in vitro as specific for CMV antigens. Investigators reported more than 150 TCR beta chains as tied to cytomegalovirus. Most TCRs appeared rarely, but some public TCRs recurred in many donors.

The donors were members of the approximately 110-subject validation cohort (separate from the roughly 670-subject first cohort). Assay used: immunoSEQ multiplex PCR; TCRdb lists only in-frame clones, some missing. This repertoire shows some 130,000 clones, roughly 90% found once; its top ten account for under 6.5%. As for this clone: The antigen is not known.

CDR1 is LGHNA and CDR2 is YNFKEQ in the germline V gene. The V gene end was trimmed by 4 bases and the J gene end by 1 base; junction bases not matched to a gene: 8. The CDR3 runs 16 residues. The TCR sequence derives from a woman in her late teens or twenties in good health and CMV-seropositive. The rearrangement links TRBV4-2 to TRBJ2-3, with 7 bases lining up with TRBD2. Sequencing used PBMCs. CDR3 sequence (DNA): TGTGCCAGCAGCCTATGGGAGGGTTCGGGCACAGATACGCAGTATTTT. It specifies CASSLWEGSGTDTQYF.